The 20 T cell receptor beta chains below all came from one sample that was sequenced in a study of blood T cell repertoires in COVID-19. This table comes from immunoSEQ multiplex PCR, and its TCRdb copy is limited to in-frame clones, with some not included. The sample yields about 220,000 clones, just under 85% seen once. The sample taken for sequencing was PBMCs or T cells enriched from blood (not recorded which). These receptors came from a woman aged 40-49 years with acute COVID-19.

The CDR3 DNA reads as TGTGCCTGGAGTCTTCCGACAGGGGGCACTAATTCACCCCTCCACTTT. Translating it yields CAWSLPTGGTNSPLHF. The chain recombines TRBV30 with TRBJ1-6; 10 bases line up with TRBD1. CDR1 GTSNPN and CDR2 SVGIG come from the germline V gene (reference sequence). The CDR3 has 16 residues. V shed 2 bases and J 6 bases; nucleotides not matched to a gene: 7. Drawing the rest from reference TRBV30 and TRBJ1-6, the complete variable domain is SQTIHQWPATLVQPVGSPLSLECTVEGTSNPNLYWYRQAAGRGLQLLFYSVGIGQISSEVPQNLSASRPQDRQFILSSKKLLLSDSGFYLCAWSLPTGGTNSPLHFGNGTRLTVT.

The chain is built from TRBV24-1 and TRBJ1-4; D gene ambiguous. There are 12 residues in the CDR3. The V gene lost 4 bases and the J gene lost 11 bases, with 10 bases spanning the gap. CDR1 is KGHDR and CDR2 is SFDVKD in the germline V gene. CDR3 loop: CATSETGGKLFF. The CDR3 DNA sequence: TGTGCCACCAGTGAGACGGGAGGGAAACTGTTTTTT.

The chain uses TRBV11-2 and TRBJ2-7; TRBD2 aligns across 9 bases. This CDR3 spans 14 amino acids. The ends lost 5 bases at V and 3 bases at J; junction bases unmatched: 5. Per germline, CDR1 SGHAT and CDR2 FQNNGV. Here the CDR3 reads CASSAGLAIYEQYF. CDR3 nucleotides: TGTGCCAGCAGCGCTGGACTAGCGATCTACGAGCAGTACTTC. The full variable domain, rest sourced from reference TRBV11-2 and TRBJ2-7, is EAGVAQSPRYKIIEKRQSVAFWCNPISGHATLYWYQQILGQGPKLLIQFQNNGVVDDSQLPKDRFSAERLKGVDSTLKIQPAKLEDSAVYLCASSAGLAIYEQYFGPGTRLTVT.

The chain recombines TRBV7-3 with TRBJ2-7; 8 bases match TRBD1. The germline gives CDR1 SGHTA, CDR2 FQGTGA. This CDR3 contains 16 residues. After removal of 2 bases from V and 3 bases from J, the junction contained 9 bases not matched to a gene. The CDR3 region has the DNA TGTGCCAGCAGCTTACAACCGGGACAGGAGAGCTACGAGCAGTACTTC. Translated: CASSLQPGQESYEQYF.

The chain uses TRBV7-2 and TRBJ2-4; a possible D gene is TRBD1 (5 bases). The CDR3 is made up of 17 amino acids. Germline loops: CDR1 SGHTA, CDR2 FQGNSA. V lost 1 base and J 1 base, leaving 14 bases between the germline ends. CDR3 nucleotides: TGTGCCAGCAGCTTAGACCCAGGGCGGCTGGCCAAAAACATTCAGTACTTC. This translates into CASSLDPGRLAKNIQYF.

The chain uses TRBV7-2 and TRBJ2-7; 14 bases map to TRBD2. Germline lookup yields CDR1 SGHTA and CDR2 FQGNSA. The CDR3 contains 16 residues. V gave up 3 bases and J gave up 6 bases; unmatched junction bases: 7. CDR3 residues: CASSLVPGLAGAEQYF. The CDR3 region has the DNA TGTGCCAGCAGCTTGGTCCCGGGACTAGCGGGAGCCGAGCAGTACTTC.

The chain links TRBV6-1 to TRBJ1-4, with unresolved D. Trimming left V 3 bases short and J 8 bases short, with 13 bases between. The CDR3 is made up of 14 amino acids. Germline V gene sequence: CDR1 MNHNS, CDR2 SASEGT. The CDR3 spells CASSDPSRYEKLFF. The CDR3 DNA follows: TGTGCCAGCAGTGATCCCTCCCGCTACGAAAAACTGTTTTTT.

The chain recombines TRBV11-2 with TRBJ2-5, with D possibly matching TRBD1 (6 bases). Germline V gene sequence: CDR1 SGHAT, CDR2 FQNNGV. The CDR3 is made up of 14 amino acids. Between the trimmed V and J ends, which lost 5 bases and 5 bases, there was a span of 15 bases. The CDR3 protein is CASSPTGSGETQYF. The CDR3 nucleotides read TGTGCCAGCAGCCCTACAGGGTCCGGGGAGACCCAGTACTTC.

This clone was counted only a few times. The V gene is TRBV5-1, the J gene TRBJ2-3, with D perhaps matching TRBD1 (6 bases). In germline, CDR1 is SGHRS, CDR2 YFSETQ. V was clipped by 0 bases and J by 10 bases, with 36 bases between them. This CDR3 is built from 21 residues. In DNA form, the CDR3 reads TGCGCCAGCAGCTTGGGAGGGACAACCTCTCCCTTATCTCATTCCCGTACGCCGCAGTATTTT. Its translation is CASSLGGTTSPLSHSRTPQYF.

This sequence joins TRBV19 and TRBJ2-7; TRBD1 matches at 9 bases. V lost 7 bases and J lost 3; bases outside the gene matches: 4. The germline V gene has CDR1 LNHDA and CDR2 SQIVND (reference sequence). CDR3 length: 13 residues. CDR3 in amino acids: CASNAGQGYEQYF. The CDR3 DNA sequence: TGTGCCAGTAACGCGGGACAGGGCTACGAGCAGTACTTC.

This clone was detected only once. V is TRBV4-3 and J is TRBJ2-5; 11 nucleotides align to TRBD1. The CDR3 contains 14 residues. Germline V gene lookup returns CDR1 LGHNA and CDR2 YSLEER. The V segment lost 1 base and the J segment 5 bases; nucleotides outside the gene matches: 0. Here the CDR3 DNA reads TGCGCCAGCAGCCAAGGGGACAGGGGGGAGACCCAGTACTTC. Translated: CASSQGDRGETQYF.

The sample holds a few counts of this clone. V usage is TRBV28 and J usage is TRBJ2-5, with 8 bases matching TRBD1. Germline trimming cut 4 bases from V and 3 bases from J; bases unmatched to any gene: 7. This CDR3 contains 15 residues. Per the germline V gene, CDR1 is MDHEN and CDR2 is SYDVKM. The CDR3, as DNA: TGTGCCAGCAGTTCTAGGGGACAGGCTAAAGAGACCCAGTACTTC. Translated: CASSSRGQAKETQYF.

V and J are TRBV4-3 and TRBJ1-3; D is uncertain. V lost 1 base to trimming and J lost 0 bases, with 4 bases between them. The CDR3 is 14 residues long. Per germline, CDR1 LGHNA and CDR2 YSLEER. Written as DNA, the CDR3 is TGCGCCAGCAGCCAAGTCAACTCTGGAAACACCATATATTTT. The encoded protein is CASSQVNSGNTIYF.

The rearrangement joins TRBV19 to TRBJ2-3; perhaps TRBD2 as D (7 bases). Germline V gene lookup returns CDR1 LNHDA and CDR2 SQIVND (reference sequence). The CDR3 contains 14 residues. V lost 4 bases and J 4 bases, leaving 12 bases between the germline ends. The CDR3 nucleotides read TGTGCCAGTAGTAAGGGGGGGTTTCCAGATACGCAGTATTTT. Encoded protein: CASSKGGFPDTQYF. The variable domain in full, completed from reference TRBV19 and TRBJ2-3, reads DGGITQSPKYLFRKEGQNVTLSCEQNLNHDAMYWYRQDPGQGLRLIYYSQIVNDFQKGDIAEGYSVSREKKESFPLTVTSAQKNPTAFYLCASSKGGFPDTQYFGPGTRLTVL.

This clone has only a few counts. The chain couples TRBV10-3 to TRBJ1-3; 7 positions match TRBD1. The CDR3 consists of 12 residues. Germline CDR1 is ENHRY and CDR2 is SYGVKD. V trimming: 9 bases; J trimming: 4 bases; junction bases outside the gene matches: 3. The CDR3 DNA reads TGTGCCATGGGACAGAGGGGAAACACCATATATTTT. It codes for CAMGQRGNTIYF.

V is TRBV5-6 and J is TRBJ2-4; the D gene is possibly TRBD2 (5 bases). V was trimmed by 0 bases and J by 5 bases, leaving 6 bases between them. Germline lookup yields CDR1 SGHDT and CDR2 YYEEEE. This CDR3 comprises 13 residues. CDR3 sequence (DNA): TGTGCCAGCAGCTTGGTCGGGGAAAACATTCAGTACTTC. This encodes CASSLVGENIQYF. Variable domain in full (rest from reference TRBV5-6 and TRBJ2-4): DAGVTQSPTHLIKTRGQQVTLRCSPKSGHDTVSWYQQALGQGPQFIFQYYEEEERQRGNFPDRFSGHQFPNYSSELNVNALLLGDSALYLCASSLVGENIQYFGAGTRLSVL.

V usage is TRBV3-1 (or the pseudogene TRBV3-2) and J usage is TRBJ1-1; 7 bases align to TRBD1. The CDR3 extends over 18 amino acids. After removal of 0 bases from V and 4 bases from J, the junction contained 14 bases not matched to a gene. Germline CDR1 is LGHDT and CDR2 is YNNKEL (reference sequence). The DNA for the CDR3 is TGTGCCAGCAGCCAAGAGGTCAGACAGGGTGGTCACACCACTGAAGCTTTCTTT. Its protein is CASSQEVRQGGHTTEAFF.

The genes are TRBV6-5 and TRBJ1-5, with D possibly matching TRBD1 (5 bases). Trimming stripped 6 bases from V and 3 bases from J, with 9 bases between. Germline V gene data show CDR1 as MNHEY and CDR2 as SVGAGI. The CDR3 is 13 amino acids. The chain's CDR3 is CASSLTDNQPQHF. CDR3 nucleotides: TGTGCCAGCAGCCTGACAGACAATCAGCCCCAGCATTTT.

The chain carries TRBV30 and TRBJ2-7, with TRBD1 matching over 7 bases. The CDR3 covers 15 residues. J lost 7 bases, V lost 0 bases, and 12 bases had no gene match. CDR1 is GTSNPN, CDR2 SVGIG, per germline (reference sequence). The CDR3 coding sequence is TGTGCCTGGAGTGTACTAGGGGGCGCTACTTCGGAGCAGTACTTC. Protein sequence: CAWSVLGGATSEQYF.

The V call is TRBV6-5, the J call TRBJ1-1, with D unresolved. CDR3 length equals 15 residues. Trimming took off 3 bases at V and 4 bases at J, with 15 bases between the two ends. CDR1 is MNHEY, CDR2 SVGAGI, per germline. CDR3 region: CASSYSQVGSTEAFF. CDR3 DNA: TGTGCCAGCAGTTATTCCCAAGTTGGGAGCACTGAAGCTTTCTTT.